This TCR beta chain was sequenced for a study of blood T cell repertoires in COVID-19. Study-wide context: The study drew acute and convalescent COVID-19 samples from the United States, Italy and Spain.

This study enrolled people aged about 18 to 100 from about 24 US geographic areas. This clone was seen a handful of times. CDR1 and CDR2 from the germline V gene are SGHRS and YFSETQ. The V end was cut by 0 bases, the J end by 0 bases, with 9 bases between. The CDR3 is 15 amino acids. Authors' processing steps: Amplification of reference gene primers provided the estimated nucleated cell counts. TCRdb's copy holds only in-frame clones and misses some; the assay was immunoSEQ multiplex PCR. D and trimming come from the DNA, and the V and J calls and clone size come from that table. The top ten clones hold 3.5% to 4.5% of a sample with 300,000 to 400,000 clones, about 86% of them seen once.

This receptor was identified in a woman aged 40 to 55 with acute COVID-19. V usage is TRBV5-1 and J usage is TRBJ1-1; D might be TRBD1 (5 bases). The sequenced sample was PBMCs or T cells enriched from blood (not recorded which). CDR3 sequence (DNA): TGCGCCAGCAGCTTGGAGGGGCCGATGAACACTGAAGCTTTCTTT. Translating gives CASSLEGPMNTEAFF.